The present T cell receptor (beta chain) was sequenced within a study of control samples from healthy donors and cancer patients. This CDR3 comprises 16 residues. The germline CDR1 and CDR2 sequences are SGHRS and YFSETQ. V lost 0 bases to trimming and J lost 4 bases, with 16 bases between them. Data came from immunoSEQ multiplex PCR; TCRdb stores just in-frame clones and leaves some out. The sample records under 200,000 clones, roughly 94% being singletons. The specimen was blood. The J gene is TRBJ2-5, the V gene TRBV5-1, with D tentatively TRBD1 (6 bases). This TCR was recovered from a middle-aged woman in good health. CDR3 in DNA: TGCGCCAGCAGCTTGGGGGGGCAAGTTTTCGGAGAGACCCAGTACTTC. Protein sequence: CASSLGGQVFGETQYF.